A selection of T cell receptor beta chains follows, all from one sample in a study of shared clonotypes between healthy human individuals. Libraries were prepared by immunoSEQ multiplex PCR; TCRdb keeps only in-frame clonotypes and omits some of them. This table has some 300,000 clones, less than 75% appearing once. Sequenced material: memory CD4+ T cells sorted from blood. The source is a man aged 25-40 years in good health. CDR3s include the opening cysteine and the closing phenylalanine or tryptophan. Fields, in order: CDR3 protein, CDR3 DNA, D gene, V gene, J gene, clone size. D genes are given only for firm matches. Some rows have no size entry. The others give once, few or many, or a class for an expanded clone.

CDR3: CASSGSGLISYEQYF; DNA: TGCGCCAGCAGCGGGTCGGGACTGATATCCTACGAGCAGTACTTC; D: -; V: TRBV5-1; J: TRBJ2-7; size: -
CDR3: CASSTSNEKLFF; DNA: TGTGCCAGCAGCACGTCTAACGAAAAACTGTTTTTT; D: -; V: TRBV28; J: TRBJ1-4; size: -
CDR3: CASSPTVSNSPLHF; DNA: TGTGCCAGCTCACCGACAGTAAGCAACTCACCCCTCCACTTT; D: -; V: TRBV18; J: TRBJ1-6; size: once
CDR3: CASSLLGYNTIYF; DNA: TGTGCCAGCAGCTTGTTAGGATATAACACCATATATTTT; D: -; V: TRBV5-5; J: TRBJ1-3; size: -
CDR3: CAISGTGVEDFEKLFF; DNA: TGTGCCATCAGTGGGACAGGAGTAGAGGATTTTGAAAAACTGTTTTTT; D: TRBD1; V: TRBV10-3; J: TRBJ1-4; size: -
CDR3: CASSLEARRVYNEQFF; DNA: TGTGCCAGCAGCTTAGAAGCTCGGAGGGTCTACAATGAGCAGTTCTTC; D: -; V: TRBV11-2; J: TRBJ2-1; size: -
CDR3: CASRQSQVPYEQYF; DNA: TGTGCCAGCAGGCAGAGTCAGGTCCCCTACGAGCAGTACTTC; D: -; V: TRBV28; J: TRBJ2-7; size: -
CDR3: CASSVGTSGVELQFF; DNA: TGCGCCAGCAGCGTTGGGACTAGCGGGGTCGAGCTTCAGTTCTTC; D: TRBD2; V: TRBV5-1; J: TRBJ2-1; size: -
CDR3: CASSLLLNGELFF; DNA: TGTGCCAGCAGCCTTCTGTTGAACGGGGAGCTGTTTTTT; D: -; V: TRBV5-5; J: TRBJ2-2; size: -
CDR3: CASSPKTASGANVLTF; DNA: TGTGCCAGCTCACCAAAGACAGCCTCTGGGGCCAACGTCCTGACTTTC; D: -; V: TRBV18; J: TRBJ2-6; size: many
CDR3: CASSYGWSTEAFF; DNA: TGTGCCAGTAGTTATGGTTGGAGCACTGAAGCTTTCTTT; D: -; V: TRBV19; J: TRBJ1-1; size: many
CDR3: CASSSGLAGEFGFF; DNA: TGTGCCAGCAGCTCGGGACTAGCGGGAGAGTTCGGGTTCTTC; D: TRBD2; V: TRBV7-8; J: TRBJ2-1; size: many
CDR3: CASSRKERLVETQYF; DNA: TGTGCCAGCAGCCGGAAAGAGAGGTTGGTGGAGACCCAGTACTTC; D: -; V: TRBV5-4; J: TRBJ2-5; size: -
CDR3: CASSGGQETQYF; DNA: TGTGCCAGCAGCGGGGGGCAGGAGACCCAGTACTTC; D: -; V: TRBV11-2; J: TRBJ2-5; size: few
CDR3: CASSERLYNEQFF; DNA: TGTGCCAGCAGTGAAAGGCTCTACAATGAGCAGTTCTTC; D: -; V: TRBV6-4; J: TRBJ2-1; size: many
CDR3: CATQSGTLVFF; DNA: TGTGCCACCCAATCCGGGACTTTGGTTTTCTTT; D: -; V: TRBV25-1; J: TRBJ1-1; size: -
CDR3: CASSRGYSGSSTDTQYF; DNA: TGTGCCAGCAGCCGGGGTTATAGCGGGTCTAGCACAGATACGCAGTATTTT; D: TRBD2; V: TRBV7-2; J: TRBJ2-3; size: -
CDR3: CASSFSPTDTQYF; DNA: TGCGCCAGCAGCTTCAGCCCCACAGATACGCAGTATTTT; D: -; V: TRBV5-1; J: TRBJ2-3; size: -
CDR3: CASSPLPSGSGDEQFF; DNA: TGTGCCAGCTCACCATTACCTAGCGGGAGTGGCGATGAGCAGTTCTTC; D: TRBD2; V: TRBV18; J: TRBJ2-1; size: few
CDR3: CSGFRGETQYF; DNA: TGCAGCGGGTTCAGGGGAGAGACCCAGTACTTC; D: -; V: TRBV29-1; J: TRBJ2-5; size: -
CDR3: CASSTGGQPQHF; DNA: TGTGCCAGCAGCACCGGCGGTCAGCCCCAGCATTTT; D: -; V: TRBV6-1; J: TRBJ1-5; size: -
CDR3: CASRAGTGSAYEQYF; DNA: TGTGCCAGCAGAGCCGGGACAGGGTCGGCCTACGAGCAGTACTTC; D: TRBD1; V: TRBV2; J: TRBJ2-7; size: -
CDR3: CASSFIVSNYGYTF; DNA: TGTGCCAGCAGTTTTATAGTCAGCAACTATGGCTACACCTTC; D: -; V: TRBV28; J: TRBJ1-2; size: -
CDR3: CASSIGWGENYGYTF; DNA: TGTGCCAGCAGCATTGGCTGGGGAGAGAACTATGGCTACACCTTC; D: -; V: TRBV28; J: TRBJ1-2; size: -
CDR3: CASSFGRGVGEQFF; DNA: TGTGCCAGCAGCTTCGGCAGGGGGGTCGGTGAGCAGTTCTTC; D: -; V: TRBV5-6; J: TRBJ2-1; size: -
CDR3: CASSFSGTSGTSSYNEQFF; DNA: TGTGCCAGCAGCTTCTCCGGGACTAGCGGGACGAGCTCCTACAATGAGCAGTTCTTC; D: TRBD2; V: TRBV7-2; J: TRBJ2-1; size: -
CDR3: CASGRGYGYTF; DNA: TGTGCCAGCGGCAGGGGCTATGGCTACACCTTC; D: -; V: TRBV6-1; J: TRBJ1-2; size: -
CDR3: CASSNIAGEGDTQYF; DNA: TGTGCCAGCAGCAATATAGCGGGAGAAGGGGATACGCAGTATTTT; D: TRBD2; V: TRBV7-6; J: TRBJ2-3; size: few
CDR3: CASSIEDRNNEQFF; DNA: TGTGCCAGTAGTATAGAGGACAGGAACAATGAGCAGTTCTTC; D: TRBD1; V: TRBV19; J: TRBJ2-1; size: -
CDR3: CASSYFGQELYF; DNA: TGTGCCAGCAGTTACTTCGGACAAGAACTGTACTTC; D: -; V: TRBV6-5; J: TRBJ2-4; size: once
CDR3: CASSRESFPYEQYF; DNA: TGTGCCAGCAGTCGAGAGAGCTTTCCCTACGAGCAGTACTTC; D: -; V: TRBV6-5; J: TRBJ2-7; size: few
CDR3: CASLAGGNEKLFF; DNA: TGTGCCAGCTTGGCAGGGGGAAATGAAAAACTGTTTTTT; D: TRBD1; V: TRBV28; J: TRBJ1-4; size: once
CDR3: CASAGLAIYEQYF; DNA: TGTGCCAGCGCCGGACTAGCGATCTACGAGCAGTACTTC; D: TRBD2; V: TRBV18; J: TRBJ2-7; size: -
CDR3: CASSLWSGGTEAFF; DNA: TGTGCCAGCAGTTTATGGTCCGGAGGCACTGAAGCTTTCTTT; D: -; V: TRBV28; J: TRBJ1-1; size: -
CDR3: CASSPPGTNEQFF; DNA: TGTGCCAGCAGTCCTCCAGGGACGAATGAGCAGTTCTTC; D: -; V: TRBV28; J: TRBJ2-1; size: once
CDR3: CASSLKSGQGVKGETQYF; DNA: TGTGCCAGCAGTTTGAAATCGGGACAGGGGGTTAAAGGAGAGACCCAGTACTTC; D: TRBD1; V: TRBV28; J: TRBJ2-5; size: -
CDR3: CASSERGSGTGELFF; DNA: TGTGCCAGCAGTGAACGGGGTAGCGGCACCGGGGAGCTGTTTTTT; D: -; V: TRBV2; J: TRBJ2-2; size: -
CDR3: CASSLRGQIRNSYEQYF; DNA: TGTGCTAGCAGCCTGAGAGGACAAATCAGAAACTCCTACGAGCAGTACTTC; D: -; V: TRBV7-7; J: TRBJ2-7; size: -
CDR3: CASSLKQPGQGTHEQYF; DNA: TGTGCCAGCAGCTTGAAACAACCGGGACAGGGGACCCACGAGCAGTACTTC; D: TRBD1; V: TRBV5-5; J: TRBJ2-7; size: -
CDR3: CASGTWSEQFF; DNA: TGTGCCAGCGGGACTTGGAGTGAGCAGTTCTTC; D: -; V: TRBV28; J: TRBJ2-1; size: -
CDR3: CASSLTSENEQFF; DNA: TGTGCCAGCAGCTTAACTTCGGAGAATGAGCAGTTCTTC; D: -; V: TRBV7-3; J: TRBJ2-1; size: -
CDR3: CASSKSPSSGNTIYF; DNA: TGTGCCAGTAGTAAATCCCCTTCCTCTGGAAACACCATATATTTT; D: -; V: TRBV19; J: TRBJ1-3; size: few
CDR3: CASSELTSRSYNEQFF; DNA: TGTGCTAGCAGTGAGCTTACTAGTAGATCCTACAATGAGCAGTTCTTC; D: -; V: TRBV2; J: TRBJ2-1; size: -
CDR3: CASTASGASEQYF; DNA: TGTGCCAGCACCGCGTCGGGGGCCAGCGAGCAGTACTTC; D: -; V: TRBV2; J: TRBJ2-7; size: -
CDR3: CASSHGGRGRRPEKLFF; DNA: TGTGCCAGCAGCCACGGCGGGCGGGGGAGGAGGCCAGAAAAACTGTTTTTT; D: -; V: TRBV27; J: TRBJ1-4; size: -
CDR3: CSVERRGADTQYF; DNA: TGCAGCGTTGAACGGAGGGGGGCAGATACGCAGTATTTT; D: -; V: TRBV29-1; J: TRBJ2-3; size: -
CDR3: CASSSRGQWHQETQYF; DNA: TGTGCCAGCAGCTCCAGGGGGCAGTGGCATCAAGAGACCCAGTACTTC; D: TRBD1; V: TRBV7-2; J: TRBJ2-5; size: -
CDR3: CAWSAVRWFGRDTYNEQFF; DNA: TGTGCCTGGAGTGCCGTCCGGTGGTTCGGGAGGGATACCTACAATGAGCAGTTCTTC; D: TRBD2; V: TRBV30; J: TRBJ2-1; size: -